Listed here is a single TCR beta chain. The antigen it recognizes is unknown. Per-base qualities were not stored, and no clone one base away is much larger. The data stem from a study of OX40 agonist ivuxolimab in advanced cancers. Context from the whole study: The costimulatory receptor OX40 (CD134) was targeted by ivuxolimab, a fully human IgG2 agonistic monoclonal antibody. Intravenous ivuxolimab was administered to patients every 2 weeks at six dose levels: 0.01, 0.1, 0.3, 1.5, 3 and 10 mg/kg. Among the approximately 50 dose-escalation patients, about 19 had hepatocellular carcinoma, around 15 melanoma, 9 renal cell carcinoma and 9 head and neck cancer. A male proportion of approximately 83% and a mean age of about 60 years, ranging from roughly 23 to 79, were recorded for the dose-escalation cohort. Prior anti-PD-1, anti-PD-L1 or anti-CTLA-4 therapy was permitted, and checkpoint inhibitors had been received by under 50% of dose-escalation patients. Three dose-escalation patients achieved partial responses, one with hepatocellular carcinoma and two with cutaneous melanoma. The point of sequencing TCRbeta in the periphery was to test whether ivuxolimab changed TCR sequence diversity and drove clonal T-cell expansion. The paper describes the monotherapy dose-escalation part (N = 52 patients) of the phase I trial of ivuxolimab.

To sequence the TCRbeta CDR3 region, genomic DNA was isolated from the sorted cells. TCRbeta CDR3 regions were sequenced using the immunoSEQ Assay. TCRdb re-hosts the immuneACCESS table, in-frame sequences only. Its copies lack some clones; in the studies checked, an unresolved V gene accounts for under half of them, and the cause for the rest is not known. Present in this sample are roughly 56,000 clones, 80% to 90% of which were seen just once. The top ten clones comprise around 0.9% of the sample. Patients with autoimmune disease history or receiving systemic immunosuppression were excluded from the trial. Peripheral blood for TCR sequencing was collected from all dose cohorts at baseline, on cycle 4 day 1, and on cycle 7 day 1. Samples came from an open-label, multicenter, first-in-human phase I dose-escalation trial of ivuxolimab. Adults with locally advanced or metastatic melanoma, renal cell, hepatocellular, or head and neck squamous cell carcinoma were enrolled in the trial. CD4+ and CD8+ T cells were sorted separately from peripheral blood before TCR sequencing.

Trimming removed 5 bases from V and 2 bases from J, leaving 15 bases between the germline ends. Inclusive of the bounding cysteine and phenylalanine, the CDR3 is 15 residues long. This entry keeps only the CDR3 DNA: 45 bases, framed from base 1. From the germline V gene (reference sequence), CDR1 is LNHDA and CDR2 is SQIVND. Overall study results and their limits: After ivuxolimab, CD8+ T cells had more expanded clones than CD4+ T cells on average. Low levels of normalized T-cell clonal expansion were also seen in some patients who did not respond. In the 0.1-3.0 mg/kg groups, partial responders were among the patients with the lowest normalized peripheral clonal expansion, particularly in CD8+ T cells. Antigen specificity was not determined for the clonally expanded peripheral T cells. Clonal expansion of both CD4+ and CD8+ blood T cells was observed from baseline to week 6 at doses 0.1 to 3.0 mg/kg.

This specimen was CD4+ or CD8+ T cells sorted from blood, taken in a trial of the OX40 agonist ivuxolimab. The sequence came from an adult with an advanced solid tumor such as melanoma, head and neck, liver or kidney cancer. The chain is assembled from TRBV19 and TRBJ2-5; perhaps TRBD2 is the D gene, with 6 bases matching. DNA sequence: TGTGCCAGTAGTCGACTGGGGACTTTACAAGAGACCCAGTACTTC. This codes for CASSRLGTLQETQYF.